This T cell receptor beta chain was profiled in a study of blood T cells in healthy people across ages (dated by TCRdb to about 2015). Looking at the study overall: In model experiments, template switching captured about one uniquely barcoded TCR beta cDNA molecule for every two T cells. To avoid experimental bias, donors of different ages were randomly spread across the sequencing lanes. The donors were divided into four age groups: young (average approximately 16 years), middle-aged (almost 40), aged (approximately 62) and long-lived (around 80). To track age-related changes in TCR beta repertoire diversity, the study relied on deep sequencing normalized with unique cDNA molecular identifiers. For two donors (one aged 18 to 29 and one aged 80 or older), the study analyzed two additional independent replicas of 1 million unique cDNA reads from the same blood draw. What the work shows at the level of the full study, not this receptor alone: As age increased, observed TCR beta diversity per million T cells dropped in a roughly linear way, and a significant reduction was already evident by age about 36. The CMV infection status of donors was not known, potentially confounding age-related changes in expanded clonotypes. Because profiling used bulk unsorted PBMCs, naive and antigen-experienced compartments could not be compared conclusively. Compared with the aged group, more naive CD4+ T cells, fewer expanded clones and increased TCR diversity were shown by the long-lived group, suggesting age selection. Estimates of total diversity based on one million sequenced T cells were considered lower bounds and underestimates. Observed TCR beta diversity correlated strongly with the percentage of naive T cells measured by flow cytometry.

Via the germline V gene, CDR1 is WSHSY and CDR2 SAAADI. Counted from cysteine to phenylalanine, this CDR3 has 15 amino acids. Only CDR3 DNA is held: 45 bases, read in frame from base 1. The V end loses 6 bases and the J end loses 0 bases, and a stretch of 9 bases separates them. This clonotype was found a few times. Its binding antigen is unknown. Qualities for individual bases were not recorded, and no much larger clone is one base off. Library generation was performed with 5' RACE. Sequencing relied on an Illumina HiSeq 2500. A second roughly 6 to 11 cycle PCR used a sample-barcoded 5' primer and a J-beta primer mix. A template-switch 5' adaptor carrying 12 random nucleotides introduced a unique molecular identifier onto each TCR beta cDNA molecule. Each sample yielded at least 2.5 million CDR3-containing paired-end reads. First-strand cDNA synthesis was performed from all RNA using the Mint cDNA synthesis kit, with priming by a TRBC-specific oligonucleotide. Following uracil-DNA glycosylase treatment, all cDNA underwent a first 18-cycle PCR with the universal primers M1SS and BC2_uni_R. From the authors' description of their analysis: Each sample was normalized by randomly selecting 1 million high-quality reads, each carrying a distinct molecular identifier. Reads sharing molecular identifiers were discarded rather than binned into consensus sequences. MiTCR, set to a Q25 quality threshold and the strictest error-elimination algorithm, was used for CDR3 identification, clonotype clustering and error correction. A nonparametric unseen species model with Euler transformation was used to estimate a lower bound on total TCR beta diversity. TCRdb cleaned the public reads at Q25 with fastp, built clones with MiXCR and kept in-frame beta chains. Every distinct CDR3 protein forms one entry, paired with its most common genes and DNA. The V and J calls and clone size are TCRdb's, not the authors'. This sample has about 970,000 distinct CDR3 sequences in its table, and about 53% of those were observed once. The leading ten clones occupy about 22% of the sample.

The donors were about 40 Caucasian individuals from Russia, aged roughly 6 to 100 years, who were systemically healthy. Each donor gave ten milliliters of peripheral blood, drawn into EDTA-treated Vacutainer tubes. Ficoll-Paque density-gradient centrifugation was used to isolate PBMCs, with at least 6.5 million per sample. Trizol reagent was used to extract total RNA from the PBMCs, yielding at least 5.5 micrograms per sample. For every donor, flow cytometry on a PBMC aliquot measured the percentage of naive CD45RAhigh/CD27high T cells. The V and J segments used are TRBV10-2 and TRBJ2-6; no D segment can be confidently identified. This sequence was found in a woman in her fifties or sixties in good health. The sequenced sample was blood. The DNA sequence follows: TGCGCCAGCAGGGCAATGGCCTCTGGGGCCAACGTCCTGACTTTC. Its product reads: CASRAMASGANVLTF.